The entry below describes one T cell receptor beta chain. These data belong to a study of blood T cell repertoires in COVID-19. Study details: Sample material is recorded as cDNA or gDNA derived from T cells, B-cell-depleted T cells, or PBMCs.

Clinical history reported by participants formed the basis on which cohorts were assigned. Per the study methods: Nucleated cell number was recorded as an estimate derived from reference gene primer amplification. This table comes from immunoSEQ multiplex PCR, and its TCRdb copy is limited to in-frame clones, with some not included. V and J calls and clone size are given by that table; D and trimming were obtained from the DNA. Of 200,000 to 300,000 clones in the sample, approximately 90% were seen once. CDR1 is SGHAT and CDR2 is FQNNGV in the germline V gene. CDR3 length equals 16 residues. V dropped 3 bases and J dropped 7 bases, with 18 bases sitting between them.

This receptor was identified in a woman in her 40s with acute COVID-19. This rearrangement joins TRBV11-2 to TRBJ1-4; D not resolved. Material: PBMCs or T cells enriched from blood (not recorded which). The CDR3 DNA reads as TGTGCCAGCAGCTTGGGCAGGCTTGTTATTGGTGAAAAACTGTTTTTT. Its protein product is CASSLGRLVIGEKLFF.